One and the same sample provided the 17 T cell receptor beta chains below, sequenced in a study of cytomegalovirus exposure and HLA in healthy donors (dated by TCRdb to about 2017). Library generation was performed with the immunoSEQ multiplex PCR assay. The multiplex PCR relied on a mix of 60 forward primers for TCR Vbeta segments and 13 reverse primers for TCR Jbeta segments. TCRdb stores this immuneACCESS table with in-frame sequences only. Part of the clones is absent; in the studies checked, under half of the shortfall reflects unresolved V genes, and no reason is known for the rest. The sample contains about 160,000 clones, about 82% of them found a single time. The biggest ten clones account for 1% of the sample. The source material was PBMCs. The source is a woman aged 50 to 65 in good health and CMV-seropositive.

In nucleotides, the CDR3 is TGTGCCAGCAGGCTAGCGGGAGACTACGAGCAGTACTTC. Translated: CASRLAGDYEQYF. J is TRBJ2-7 and V is TRBV28, with 10 bases matching TRBD2. Trimming at V came to 6 bases and at J to 3 bases, leaving 2 bases not matched to a gene. The germline V gene has CDR1 MDHEN and CDR2 SYDVKM. This CDR3 is 13 amino acids long.

The table lists this clone with a few counts. The chain combines TRBV7-2 with TRBJ2-1, with a possible D match to TRBD1 (5 bases). The ends were cut back, 2 bases at V and 0 bases at J, with 11 bases in the middle. The CDR3 has 16 amino acids. Germline loops: CDR1 SGHTA, CDR2 FQGNSA. CDR3 in DNA: TGTGCCAGCAGCTTAACCCGGACACGCTCCTACAATGAGCAGTTCTTC. Encoded protein: CASSLTRTRSYNEQFF.

The chain employs TRBV28 and TRBJ1-5; D gene ambiguous. Trimming left V 2 bases short and J 6 bases short, with 5 bases between. The length of the CDR3 is 12 residues. The V gene's germline CDR1 is MDHEN and CDR2 SYDVKM. The CDR3 spells CASSLAGQPQHF. The CDR3 DNA follows: TGTGCCAGCAGTTTAGCGGGTCAGCCCCAGCATTTT.

The chain carries TRBV6-1 and TRBJ1-1; tentatively, D is TRBD1 (6 bases). CDR3 length: 13 amino acids. Germline CDR1 reads MNHNS; CDR2 reads SASEGT. Between the trimmed V and J ends, which lost 8 bases and 4 bases, there was a span of 14 bases. CDR3 loop: CASSPRGSTEAFF. For the CDR3, the DNA is TGTGCCAGCTCACCCAGGGGAAGCACTGAAGCTTTCTTT.

This clone was picked up one time. The chain employs TRBV27 and TRBJ2-2; TRBD2 agrees at 10 bases. The CDR3 consists of 17 residues. The germline V gene encodes CDR1 MNHEY and CDR2 SMNVEV (reference sequence). Germline trimming cut 4 bases from V and 3 bases from J; bases unmatched to any gene: 8. CDR3 amino acids: CASSYQREGWHTGELFF. The CDR3 nucleotides read TGTGCCAGCAGTTACCAGCGGGAGGGATGGCACACCGGGGAGCTGTTTTTT.

The chain has TRBV5-1 and TRBJ1-2; D remains unclear. Per the germline V gene, CDR1 is SGHRS and CDR2 is YFSETQ. Trimming took 0 bases from V and 6 from J, leaving 9 bases between them. The CDR3 is 13 residues long. This chain's CDR3 is CASSLGTEHGYTF. The CDR3 DNA reads TGCGCCAGCAGCTTGGGAACTGAGCATGGCTACACCTTC.

The V call is TRBV9, the J call TRBJ2-7, with 7 nucleotides matching TRBD2. Losses at the gene ends were 4 bases for V and 1 base for J; bases not matched to a gene: 8. Germline CDR1 reads SGDLS; CDR2 reads YYNGEE. There are 15 residues in the CDR3. The CDR3 here is CASSRNSAGSYEQYF. In nucleotides, the CDR3 is TGTGCCAGCAGCCGGAATTCAGCGGGGTCCTACGAGCAGTACTTC.

The V and J genes are TRBV9 and TRBJ2-2; D is undetermined. Trimming shortened V by 0 bases and J by 6 bases, and 9 bases separated the two germline ends. The CDR3 totals 14 residues. CDR1 SGDLS and CDR2 YYNGEE come from the germline V gene. CDR3 loop: CASSVEALAGELFF. The CDR3, as DNA: TGTGCCAGCAGCGTAGAGGCCCTAGCCGGGGAGCTGTTTTTT.

This rearrangement joins TRBV7-9 to TRBJ2-7; D gene uncertain. Germline CDR1 SEHNR, CDR2 FQNEAQ (reference sequence). The V end was cut by 4 bases, the J end by 0 bases, with 4 bases between. The CDR3 spans 12 residues. CDR3 region: CASSSLSYEQYF. For the CDR3, the DNA is TGTGCCAGCAGCTCCCTCTCCTACGAGCAGTACTTC.

CDR3 bases: TGTGCCAGCAGCCGGGTTCGGGGGGGGAGCACAGATACGCAGTATTTT. Residues: CASSRVRGGSTDTQYF. This chain uses TRBV7-9 with TRBJ2-3; 8 bases line up with TRBD2. V lost 5 bases, J lost 0 bases, and 7 bases stayed unmatched. Germline V gene lookup returns CDR1 SEHNR and CDR2 FQNEAQ (reference sequence). The CDR3 runs to 16 residues.

The chain couples TRBV19 to TRBJ2-4; D unclear. Trimming left V 1 base short and J 0 bases short, with 7 bases between. This CDR3 comprises 15 residues. Germline CDR1 is LNHDA and CDR2 is SQIVND (reference sequence). CDR3 sequence: CASSIVPKAKNIQYF. Here the CDR3 DNA reads TGTGCCAGTAGTATAGTTCCCAAAGCCAAAAACATTCAGTACTTC.

The rearrangement links TRBV5-1 to TRBJ2-5, with D tentatively TRBD1 (5 bases). Germline CDR1 reads SGHRS; CDR2 reads YFSETQ. Trimming took off 4 bases at V and 4 bases at J, with 20 bases between the two ends. The CDR3 length is 16 residues. The chain's CDR3 is CASSLSQGSVGETQYF. CDR3 nucleotide sequence: TGCGCCAGCAGCCTCTCCCAGGGTTCGGTAGGAGAGACCCAGTACTTC.

This chain connects TRBV28 to TRBJ2-1; maybe TRBD1 (6 bases). Germline V CDR1 and CDR2: MDHEN, SYDVKM. The CDR3 has 16 amino acids. The V end lost 7 bases, the J end lost 0 bases, and 16 bases lay between the germline ends. The CDR3 loop reads CASISFQGSSYNEQFF. The CDR3 DNA sequence: TGTGCCAGCATAAGCTTCCAGGGGAGCTCCTACAATGAGCAGTTCTTC.

The CDR3 DNA sequence: TGTGCTAGTGGTTTGGTGGGGCAGGGGGAAGGAGCTTTCTTT. It is translated as CASGLVGQGEGAFF. The chain combines TRBV12-5 with TRBJ1-1; 7 nucleotides agree with TRBD1. With V trimmed by 0 bases and J by 10 bases, 8 bases remained unmatched. The germline V gene encodes CDR1 LGHNT and CDR2 FRNRAP. The CDR3 covers 14 residues.

The chain is built from TRBV11-3 and TRBJ2-5; 8 nucleotides agree with TRBD1. Trimming at V came to 5 bases and at J to 5 bases, leaving 10 bases not matched to a gene. This CDR3 has 15 residues. Looked up from germline, CDR1 is SGHNT and CDR2 is YENEEA. CDR3 DNA: TGTGCCAGCAGCCACCGACAGGGGAAATTGGAGACCCAGTACTTC. It is translated as CASSHRQGKLETQYF.

V is TRBV4-3 and J is TRBJ1-1; no definite D call. This CDR3 spans 16 amino acids. Trimming took off 2 bases at V and 3 bases at J, with 16 bases between the two ends. Per germline, CDR1 LGHNA and CDR2 YSLEER. CDR3 nucleotides: TGCGCCAGCAGCCAAAGCCTCGGTGCCCTCTACACTGAAGCTTTCTTT. Its protein product is CASSQSLGALYTEAFF.

The chain joins TRBV6-4 to TRBJ1-6; the match to TRBD1 covers 7 bases. The CDR3 runs 14 residues. The V gene's germline CDR1 is MRHNA and CDR2 SNTAGT. Losses at the gene ends were 5 bases for V and 6 bases for J; bases not matched to a gene: 4. The CDR3 is CASSTGTVNSPLHF. Here the CDR3 DNA reads TGTGCCAGCAGTACCGGGACAGTTAATTCACCCCTCCACTTT.